The 8 T cell receptor beta chains below all came from one sample that was sequenced in a study of cytomegalovirus exposure and HLA in healthy donors. Some clones are missing from TCRdb's copy, which holds only in-frame ones; the method was immunoSEQ multiplex PCR. Among 70,000 to 80,000 clones listed, roughly 94% were seen once. The source material was PBMCs. The receptors come from a young woman in good health and CMV-seropositive.

The chain carries TRBV28 and TRBJ1-4; possibly TRBD1 for D (6 bases). The germline CDR1 and CDR2 sequences are MDHEN and SYDVKM. The length of the CDR3 is 15 residues. V dropped 6 bases and J dropped 1 base, with 12 bases sitting between them. CDR3 amino acids: CASRASRGTNEKLFF. For the CDR3, the DNA is TGTGCCAGCAGAGCTAGCAGGGGAACTAATGAAAAACTGTTTTTT.

In its sample, this clone was seen once. V usage is TRBV15 and J usage is TRBJ2-1; 11 nucleotides align to TRBD2. This CDR3 is 16 amino acids long. The V gene's germline CDR1 is LNHNV and CDR2 YYDKDF (reference sequence). V shed 3 bases, J shed 7 bases, and the junction held 8 bases outside the gene matches. CDR3 nucleotides: TGTGCCACCAGCAGGACCGGACTAGCGGGCCTGAATGAGCAGTTCTTC. Its protein is CATSRTGLAGLNEQFF.

V gene TRBV4-2 combines with J gene TRBJ1-5; D not resolved. Germline V gene data show CDR1 as LGHNA and CDR2 as YNFKEQ. V was clipped by 0 bases and J by 2 bases, with 8 bases between them. The CDR3 has 15 amino acids. The CDR3 loop is CASSQESRGNQPQHF. The CDR3 DNA sequence: TGTGCCAGCAGCCAAGAATCCCGGGGCAATCAGCCCCAGCATTTT.

The chain uses TRBV28 and TRBJ2-7; TRBD1 agrees at 7 bases. Unmatched junction bases numbered 9, after V lost 5 bases and J lost 2 bases. The CDR3 length is 15 residues. The V gene's germline CDR1 is MDHEN and CDR2 SYDVKM. The CDR3 spells CASSPGWGQTYEQYF. CDR3 sequence (DNA): TGTGCCAGCAGTCCGGGGTGGGGACAGACCTACGAGCAGTACTTC.

The chain has TRBV5-1 and TRBJ1-2; 8 positions match TRBD1. Unmatched junction bases numbered 9, after V lost 4 bases and J lost 4 bases. The germline gives CDR1 SGHRS, CDR2 YFSETQ. CDR3 length: 15 residues. Here the CDR3 reads CASSVGTGGSYGYTF. CDR3 DNA sequence: TGCGCCAGCAGCGTCGGAACAGGGGGATCCTATGGCTACACCTTC.

The V and J genes are TRBV18 and TRBJ2-4; D gene ambiguous. From germline, CDR1 is KGHSH and CDR2 LQKENI. The V end lost 2 bases, the J end lost 1 base, and 9 bases lay between the germline ends. The CDR3 is 15 amino acids. The CDR3 is CASSPGTGAKNIQYF. Written as DNA, the CDR3 is TGTGCCAGCTCACCAGGTACGGGTGCCAAAAACATTCAGTACTTC.

J is TRBJ2-2 and V is TRBV27, with TRBD2 matching over 8 bases. The CDR3 runs to 16 residues. Germline CDR1 MNHEY, CDR2 SMNVEV (reference sequence). Unmatched junction bases numbered 10, after V lost 5 bases and J lost 5 bases. CDR3 sequence (DNA): TGTGCCAGCAGTCCGCAGGGTGCGGGAGGAACCGGGGAGCTGTTTTTT. This gives the protein CASSPQGAGGTGELFF.

The chain uses TRBV19 and TRBJ2-5, with D possibly TRBD1 on 5 matching bases. Germline CDR1 reads LNHDA; CDR2 reads SQIVND (reference sequence). The CDR3 totals 15 residues. Trimming stripped 2 bases from V and 2 bases from J, with 12 bases between. The chain's CDR3 is CASSIRGTEQETQYF. In DNA form, the CDR3 reads TGTGCCAGTAGTATAAGGGGAACAGAGCAAGAGACCCAGTACTTC.